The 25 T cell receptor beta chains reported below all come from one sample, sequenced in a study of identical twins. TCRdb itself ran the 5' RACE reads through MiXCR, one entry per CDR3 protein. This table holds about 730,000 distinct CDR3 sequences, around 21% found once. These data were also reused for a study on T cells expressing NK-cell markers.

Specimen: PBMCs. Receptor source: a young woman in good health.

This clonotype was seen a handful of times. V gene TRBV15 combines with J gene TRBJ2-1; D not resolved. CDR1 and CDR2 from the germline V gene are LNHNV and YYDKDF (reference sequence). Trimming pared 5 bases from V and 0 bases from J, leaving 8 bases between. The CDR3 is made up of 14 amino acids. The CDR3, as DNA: TGTGCCACCAGCCGGAGCAGCTCCTACAATGAGCAGTTCTTC. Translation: CATSRSSSYNEQFF. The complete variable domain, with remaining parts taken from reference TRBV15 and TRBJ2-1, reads DAMVIQNPRYQVTQFGKPVTLSCSQTLNHNVMYWYQQKSSQAPKLLFHYYDKDFNNEADTPDNFQSRRPNTSFCFLDIRSPGLGDTAMYLCATSRSSSYNEQFFGPGTRLTVL.

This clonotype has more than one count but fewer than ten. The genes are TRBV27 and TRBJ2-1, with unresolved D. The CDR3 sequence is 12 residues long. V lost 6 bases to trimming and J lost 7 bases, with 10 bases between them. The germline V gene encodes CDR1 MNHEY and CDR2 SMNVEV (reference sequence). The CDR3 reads CASRRLQNEQFF. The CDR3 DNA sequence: TGTGCCAGCAGGCGACTGCAAAATGAGCAGTTCTTC.

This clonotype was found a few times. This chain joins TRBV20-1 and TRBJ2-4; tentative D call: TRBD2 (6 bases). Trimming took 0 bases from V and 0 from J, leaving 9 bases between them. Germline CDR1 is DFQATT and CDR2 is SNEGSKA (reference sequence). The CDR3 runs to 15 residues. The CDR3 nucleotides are TGCAGTGCTAGAGAGAACGGGAGAGCCAAAAACATTCAGTACTTC. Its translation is CSARENGRAKNIQYF.

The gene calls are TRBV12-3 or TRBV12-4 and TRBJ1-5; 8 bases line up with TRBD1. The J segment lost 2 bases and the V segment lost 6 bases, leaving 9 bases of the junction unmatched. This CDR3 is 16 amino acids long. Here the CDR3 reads CASRPTGGSGNQPQHF. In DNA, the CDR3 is TGTGCCAGCAGGCCTACAGGGGGTTCGGGCAATCAGCCCCAGCATTTT.

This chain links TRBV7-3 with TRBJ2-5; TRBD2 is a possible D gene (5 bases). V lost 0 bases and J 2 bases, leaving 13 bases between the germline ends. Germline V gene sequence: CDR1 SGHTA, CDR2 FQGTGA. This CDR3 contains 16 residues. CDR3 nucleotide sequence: TGTGCCAGCAGCTTAACCGCGGGTCCGGGGCAAGAGACCCAGTACTTC. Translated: CASSLTAGPGQETQYF. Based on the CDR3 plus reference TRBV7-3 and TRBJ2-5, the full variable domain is GAGVSQTPSNKVTEKGKYVELRCDPISGHTALYWYRQSLGQGPEFLIYFQGTGAADDSGLPNDRFFAVRPEGSVSTLKIQRTERGDSAVYLCASSLTAGPGQETQYFGPGTRLLVL.

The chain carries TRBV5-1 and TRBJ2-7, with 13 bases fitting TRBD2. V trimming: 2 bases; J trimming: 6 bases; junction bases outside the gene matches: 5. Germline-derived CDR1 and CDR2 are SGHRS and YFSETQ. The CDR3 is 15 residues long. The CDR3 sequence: CASSLGLAGVSEQYF. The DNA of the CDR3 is TGCGCCAGCAGCTTAGGACTAGCGGGAGTCTCCGAGCAGTACTTC.

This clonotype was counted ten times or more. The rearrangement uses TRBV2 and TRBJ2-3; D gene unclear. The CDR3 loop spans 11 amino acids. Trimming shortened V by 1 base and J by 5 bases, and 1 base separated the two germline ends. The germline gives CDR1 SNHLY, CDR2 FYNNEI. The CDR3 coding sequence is TGTGCCAGCAGTGAAGGAGATACGCAGTATTTT. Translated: CASSEGDTQYF.

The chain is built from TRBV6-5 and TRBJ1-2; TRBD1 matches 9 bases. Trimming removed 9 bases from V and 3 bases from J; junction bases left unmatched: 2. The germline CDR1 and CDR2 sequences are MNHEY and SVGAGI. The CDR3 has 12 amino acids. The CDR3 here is CASRQGDYGYTF. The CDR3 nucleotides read TGTGCCAGTAGACAGGGGGACTATGGCTACACCTTC.

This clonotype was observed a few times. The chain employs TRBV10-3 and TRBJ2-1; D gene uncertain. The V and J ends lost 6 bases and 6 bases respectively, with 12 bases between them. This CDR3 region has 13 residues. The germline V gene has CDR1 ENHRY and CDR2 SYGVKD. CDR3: CAIRNGPSNEQFF. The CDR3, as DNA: TGTGCCATCAGAAACGGACCCTCCAATGAGCAGTTCTTC.

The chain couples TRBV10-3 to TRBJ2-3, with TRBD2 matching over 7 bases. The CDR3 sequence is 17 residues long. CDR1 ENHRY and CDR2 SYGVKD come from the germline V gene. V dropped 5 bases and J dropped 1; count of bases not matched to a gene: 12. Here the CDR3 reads CAISTFTGTIRTDTQYF. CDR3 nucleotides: TGTGCCATCAGTACTTTTACGGGGACTATACGCACAGATACGCAGTATTTT.

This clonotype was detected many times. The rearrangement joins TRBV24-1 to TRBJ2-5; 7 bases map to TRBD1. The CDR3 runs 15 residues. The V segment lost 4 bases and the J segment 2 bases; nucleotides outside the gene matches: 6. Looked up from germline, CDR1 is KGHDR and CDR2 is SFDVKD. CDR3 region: CATSDPRDRQETQYF. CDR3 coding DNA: TGTGCCACCAGTGACCCCCGGGACAGACAAGAGACCCAGTACTTC.

The CDR3 is CATSRGPSGGNEQYF. In DNA form, the CDR3 reads TGTGCCACCAGCAGAGGACCTTCTGGGGGTAACGAGCAGTACTTC. The J gene is TRBJ2-7, the V gene TRBV15, with D possibly being TRBD1 or TRBD2 (5 bases each). Per the germline V gene, CDR1 is LNHNV and CDR2 is YYDKDF (reference sequence). The length of the CDR3 is 15 residues. The ends were cut back, 1 base at V and 5 bases at J, with 15 bases in the middle.

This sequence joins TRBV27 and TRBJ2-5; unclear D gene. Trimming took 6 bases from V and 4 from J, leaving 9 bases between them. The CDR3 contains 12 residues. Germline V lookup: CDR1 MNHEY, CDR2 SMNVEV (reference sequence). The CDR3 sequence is CASSKTRETQYF. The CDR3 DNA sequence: TGTGCCAGCAGCAAGACCCGAGAGACCCAGTACTTC.

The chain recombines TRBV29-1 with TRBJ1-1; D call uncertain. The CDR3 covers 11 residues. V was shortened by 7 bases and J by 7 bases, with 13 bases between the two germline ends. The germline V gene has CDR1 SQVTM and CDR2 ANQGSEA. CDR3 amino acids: CSALAGGEAFF. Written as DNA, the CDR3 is TGCAGCGCCCTGGCAGGAGGTGAAGCTTTCTTT.

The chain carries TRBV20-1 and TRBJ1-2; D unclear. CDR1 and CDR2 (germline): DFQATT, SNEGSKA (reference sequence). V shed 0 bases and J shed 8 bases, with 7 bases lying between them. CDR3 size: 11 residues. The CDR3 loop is CSAREGVGYTF. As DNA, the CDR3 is TGCAGTGCTAGAGAGGGTGTCGGCTACACCTTC.

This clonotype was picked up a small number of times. DNA of the CDR3: TGTGCCAGCAGCTCGAAAGTCCGGGACCGCCAAGACGGCTACACCTTC. This encodes CASSSKVRDRQDGYTF. This rearrangement joins TRBV5-4 to TRBJ1-2, with D perhaps TRBD1 (5 bases). The V and J ends lost 3 bases and 8 bases respectively, with 23 bases between them. The CDR3 is 16 residues long. Germline CDR1 SGHNT, CDR2 YYREEE (reference sequence).

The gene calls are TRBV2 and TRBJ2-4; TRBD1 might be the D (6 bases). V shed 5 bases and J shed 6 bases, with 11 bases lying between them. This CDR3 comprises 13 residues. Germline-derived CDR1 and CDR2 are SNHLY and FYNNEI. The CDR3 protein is CASSPDRRNIQYF. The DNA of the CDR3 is TGTGCCAGCAGTCCGGACAGAAGAAACATTCAGTACTTC.

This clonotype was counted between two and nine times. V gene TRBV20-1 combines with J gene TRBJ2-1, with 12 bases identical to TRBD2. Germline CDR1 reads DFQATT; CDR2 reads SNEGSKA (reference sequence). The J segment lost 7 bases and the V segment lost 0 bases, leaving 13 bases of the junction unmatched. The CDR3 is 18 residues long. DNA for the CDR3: TGCAGTGCTAGAGACCCTAGCGGGGGGGGGGCCGGACGAAATGAGCAGTTCTTC. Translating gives CSARDPSGGGAGRNEQFF.

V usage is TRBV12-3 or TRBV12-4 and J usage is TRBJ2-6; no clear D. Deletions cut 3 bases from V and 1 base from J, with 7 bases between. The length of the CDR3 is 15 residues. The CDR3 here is CASSFRRSGANVLTF. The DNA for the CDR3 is TGTGCCAGCAGTTTTCGCAGGTCTGGGGCCAACGTCCTGACTTTC.

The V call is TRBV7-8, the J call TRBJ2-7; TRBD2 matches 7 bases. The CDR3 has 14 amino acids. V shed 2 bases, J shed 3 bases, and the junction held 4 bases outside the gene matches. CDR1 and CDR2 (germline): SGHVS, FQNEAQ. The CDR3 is CASSLRGVGYEQYF. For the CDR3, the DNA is TGTGCCAGCAGCTTACGGGGGGTCGGCTACGAGCAGTACTTC.

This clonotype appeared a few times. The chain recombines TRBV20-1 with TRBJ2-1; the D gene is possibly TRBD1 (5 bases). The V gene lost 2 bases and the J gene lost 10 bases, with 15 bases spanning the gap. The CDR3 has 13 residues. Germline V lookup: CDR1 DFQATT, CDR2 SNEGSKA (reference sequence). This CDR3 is CSARPWGGTEQFF. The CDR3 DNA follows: TGCAGTGCTAGACCATGGGGCGGTACAGAGCAGTTCTTC.

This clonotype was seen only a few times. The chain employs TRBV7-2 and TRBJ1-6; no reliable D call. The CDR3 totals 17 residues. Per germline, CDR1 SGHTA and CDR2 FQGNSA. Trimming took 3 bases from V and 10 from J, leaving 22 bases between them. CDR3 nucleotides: TGTGCCAGCAGCTTCTGGGCGGCGTACCCGGGCCAGTCACCCCTCCACTTT. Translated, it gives CASSFWAAYPGQSPLHF.

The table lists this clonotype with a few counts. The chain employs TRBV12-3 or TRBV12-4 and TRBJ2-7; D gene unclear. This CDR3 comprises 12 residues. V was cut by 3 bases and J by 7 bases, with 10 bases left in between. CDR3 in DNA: TGTGCCAGCAGTTTGAAGGTCGCGGAGCAGTACTTC. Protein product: CASSLKVAEQYF.

CDR3 sequence: CASSHQTSGKTNEQFF. Written as DNA, the CDR3 is TGCGCCAGCAGCCACCAGACTAGCGGGAAGACTAATGAGCAGTTCTTC. This chain joins TRBV4-3 and TRBJ2-1; 11 positions match TRBD2. Germline values: CDR1 LGHNA, CDR2 YSLEER. This CDR3 spans 16 amino acids. J was trimmed by 7 bases and V by 3 bases; bases with no gene match: 8.

The CDR3 here is CSASHDGDSPLHF. As DNA, the CDR3 is TGCAGTGCTAGCCACGATGGGGATTCACCCCTCCACTTT. The chain couples TRBV20-1 to TRBJ1-6; no clear D gene. This CDR3 is 13 amino acids long. Germline-derived CDR1 and CDR2 are DFQATT and SNEGSKA (reference sequence). The V gene lost 3 bases and the J gene lost 8 bases, with 11 bases spanning the gap.